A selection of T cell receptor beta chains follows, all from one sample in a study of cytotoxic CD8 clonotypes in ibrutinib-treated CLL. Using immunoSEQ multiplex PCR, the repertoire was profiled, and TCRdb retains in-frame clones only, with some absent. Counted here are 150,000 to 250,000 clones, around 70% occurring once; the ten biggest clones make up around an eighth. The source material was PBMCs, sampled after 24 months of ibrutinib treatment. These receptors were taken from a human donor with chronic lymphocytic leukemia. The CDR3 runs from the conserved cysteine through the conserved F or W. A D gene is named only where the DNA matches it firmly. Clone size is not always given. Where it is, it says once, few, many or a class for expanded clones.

CDR3aa: CASSVSGLAERGDYNEQFF
CDR3nt: TGTGCCAGCAGCGTCTCGGGACTAGCCGAAAGAGGGGACTACAATGAGCAGTTCTTC
v_gene: TRBV9
j_gene: TRBJ2-1
d_gene: TRBD2
abundance: .

CDR3aa: CASSTRRTSGREQYF
CDR3nt: TGTGCCAGCAGTACGCGCCGGACTAGCGGGAGGGAGCAGTACTTC
v_gene: TRBV6-6
j_gene: TRBJ2-7
d_gene: TRBD2
abundance: .

CDR3aa: CAWRSRGNPYNEQFF
CDR3nt: TGTGCCTGGAGGTCGAGAGGGAACCCCTACAATGAGCAGTTCTTC
v_gene: TRBV30
j_gene: TRBJ2-1
d_gene: .
abundance: .

CDR3aa: CATSRGEPGLAGLYQETQYF
CDR3nt: TGTGCCACCAGCAGAGGGGAACCGGGACTAGCGGGGCTGTACCAAGAGACCCAGTACTTC
v_gene: TRBV15
j_gene: TRBJ2-5
d_gene: TRBD2
abundance: .

CDR3aa: CASSSSGGPDWEQYF
CDR3nt: TGTGCCAGCAGCTCTAGCGGGGGGCCCGACTGGGAGCAGTACTTC
v_gene: TRBV7-2
j_gene: TRBJ2-7
d_gene: TRBD2
abundance: .

CDR3aa: CASSYVVAGSGELFF
CDR3nt: TGTGCCAGCAGTTACGTGGTAGCGGGATCTGGGGAGCTGTTTTTT
v_gene: TRBV6-5
j_gene: TRBJ2-2
d_gene: TRBD2
abundance: .

CDR3aa: CASSQDPISGRVIAKNIQYF
CDR3nt: TGCGCCAGCAGCCAAGATCCTATTAGCGGGAGGGTTATAGCCAAAAACATTCAGTACTTC
v_gene: TRBV4-1
j_gene: TRBJ2-4
d_gene: TRBD2
abundance: .

CDR3aa: CASSFGAAAGYGYTF
CDR3nt: TGTGCCAGCAGTTTCGGGGCGGCAGCGGGCTATGGCTACACCTTC
v_gene: TRBV27
j_gene: TRBJ1-2
d_gene: .
abundance: .

CDR3aa: CAFDLTLQSYEQYF
CDR3nt: TGTGCCTTTGACCTGACACTCCAGTCCTACGAGCAGTACTTC
v_gene: TRBV30
j_gene: TRBJ2-7
d_gene: .
abundance: .

CDR3aa: CASSLQGVPGELFF
CDR3nt: TGTGCCAGCAGCCTACAGGGGGTACCCGGGGAGCTGTTTTTT
v_gene: TRBV27
j_gene: TRBJ2-2
d_gene: TRBD1
abundance: .

CDR3aa: CASSLVQAVTDTQYF
CDR3nt: TGCGCCAGCAGCTTGGTACAGGCTGTCACAGATACGCAGTATTTT
v_gene: TRBV5-1
j_gene: TRBJ2-3
d_gene: .
abundance: .

CDR3aa: CATSRDQFWRGYTDTQYF
CDR3nt: TGTGCCACCAGCAGAGATCAATTTTGGCGGGGGTACACAGATACGCAGTATTTT
v_gene: TRBV15
j_gene: TRBJ2-3
d_gene: TRBD2
abundance: .

CDR3aa: CASNSLSASYGYTF
CDR3nt: TGTGCCAGCAACTCCCTCTCTGCTTCCTATGGCTACACCTTC
v_gene: TRBV7-9
j_gene: TRBJ1-2
d_gene: .
abundance: once

CDR3aa: CASSYSRQYNEQFF
CDR3nt: TGTGCCAGCAGCTACTCGAGACAGTACAATGAGCAGTTCTTC
v_gene: TRBV7-9
j_gene: TRBJ2-1
d_gene: .
abundance: .

CDR3aa: CASSKGQGTNQETQYF
CDR3nt: TGCGCCAGCAGCAAGGGACAGGGGACAAACCAAGAGACCCAGTACTTC
v_gene: TRBV5-1
j_gene: TRBJ2-5
d_gene: TRBD1
abundance: once